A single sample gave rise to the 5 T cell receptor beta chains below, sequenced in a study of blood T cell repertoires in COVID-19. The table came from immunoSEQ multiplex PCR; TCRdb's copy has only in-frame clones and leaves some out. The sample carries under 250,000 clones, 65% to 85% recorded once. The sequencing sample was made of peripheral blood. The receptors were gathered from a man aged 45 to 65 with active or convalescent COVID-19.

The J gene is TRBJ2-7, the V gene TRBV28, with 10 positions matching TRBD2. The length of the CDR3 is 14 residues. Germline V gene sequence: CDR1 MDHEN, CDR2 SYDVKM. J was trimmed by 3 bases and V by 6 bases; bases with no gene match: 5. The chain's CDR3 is CASSSAGGVYEQYF. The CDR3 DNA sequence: TGTGCCAGCAGCTCAGCGGGGGGGGTCTACGAGCAGTACTTC.

The chain's CDR3 is CASSRGPGVGNQPQHF. CDR3 bases: TGTGCCAGCAGTCGGGGCCCAGGGGTAGGCAATCAGCCCCAGCATTTT. V gene TRBV27 combines with J gene TRBJ1-5; possibly TRBD1 for D (6 bases). CDR3 length: 16 amino acids. The germline V and J ends were trimmed by 5 bases and 2 bases, with 16 bases remaining between them. Germline V gives CDR1 MNHEY, CDR2 SMNVEV (reference sequence).

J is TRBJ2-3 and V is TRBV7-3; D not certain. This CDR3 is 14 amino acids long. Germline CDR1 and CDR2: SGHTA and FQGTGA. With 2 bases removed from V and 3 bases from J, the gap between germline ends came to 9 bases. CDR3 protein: CASSLGPRTDTQYF. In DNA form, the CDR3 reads TGTGCCAGCAGCTTAGGGCCCCGAACAGATACGCAGTATTTT.

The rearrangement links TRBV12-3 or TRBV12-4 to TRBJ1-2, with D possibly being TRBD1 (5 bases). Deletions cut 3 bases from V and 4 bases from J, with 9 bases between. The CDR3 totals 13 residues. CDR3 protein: CASSLGGIYGYTF. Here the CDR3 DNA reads TGTGCCAGCAGTTTGGGGGGGATCTATGGCTACACCTTC.

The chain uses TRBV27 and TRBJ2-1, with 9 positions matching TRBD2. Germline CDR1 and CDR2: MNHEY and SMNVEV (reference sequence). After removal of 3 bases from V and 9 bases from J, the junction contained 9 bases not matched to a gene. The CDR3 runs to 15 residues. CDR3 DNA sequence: TGTGCCAGCAGTTTTACTAGCGGGCCCCTGGGTGAGCAGTTCTTC. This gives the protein CASSFTSGPLGEQFF.